This T cell receptor beta chain emerged from a study of blood T cell repertoires in COVID-19. The CDR3 length is 15 residues. Trimming left V 1 base short and J 1 base short, with 10 bases between. The germline CDR1 and CDR2 sequences are LGHDT and YNNKEL (reference sequence). Clones were read by immunoSEQ multiplex PCR, and TCRdb kept only the in-frame ones, dropping some. The sample lists around 370,000 clones, more than 75% occurring once. The sequence derives from a woman aged 18-29 years who had recovered from COVID-19. The chain recombines TRBV3-1 (or the pseudogene TRBV3-2) with TRBJ1-1; D might be TRBD1 (6 bases). The material sequenced was PBMCs or T cells enriched from blood (not recorded which). The CDR3 reads CASSQGTVRNTEAFF. CDR3 DNA: TGTGCCAGCAGCCAAGGGACAGTGCGGAACACTGAAGCTTTCTTT.